This T cell receptor beta chain was identified in a study of T-cell reconstitution after alpha-beta-depleted transplantation in children. CDR3 length equals 13 residues. Trimming pared 6 bases from V and 4 bases from J, leaving 10 bases between. The study, taken as a whole, reports: Elevated TCRbeta diversity at day 60 was traced, in some patients, to surviving recipient T cells and thymic progenitors. About two months after transplant, alpha-beta T cells reportedly came from several hundred expanded graft clones. Most T-cell counts and diversity one year after the transplant came from T cells that were newly produced.

Researchers prepared the TCRbeta library using unique molecular identifiers, the study reports. In TCRdb, the PCR reads were re-called with MiXCR into one record per CDR3 protein. The data show 65,000 to 75,000 distinct CDR3 sequences, roughly 5.2% seen once. This clonotype was detected many times. Its target is not known. The specimen comprised PBMCs, mostly from graft donor cells, sampled 180 days after TCRalphabeta/CD19-depleted stem cell transplant. This clonotype originated in a boy younger than two who had a stem cell transplant for acute myeloid leukemia, so the T cells may come from the graft donor. This chain connects TRBV12-3 or TRBV12-4 to TRBJ1-5, with D maybe TRBD1 (5 bases). DNA for the CDR3: TGTGCCAGCAGCCGGGGGGGGAATCAGCCCCAGCATTTT. Its protein is CASSRGGNQPQHF.